The 30 T cell receptor beta chains below were found in one sample sequenced in a study of CD4 T cells in relation to SARS-CoV-2 and coronaviruses. CD4+ T cells from unexposed donors were obtained before the COVID-19 pandemic (2011-2018). Isolation of CD4+ T cells took place after about 10 days in culture. No antigen has been identified for these receptors. This table comes from immunoSEQ multiplex PCR, and its TCRdb copy is limited to in-frame clones, with some not included. The sample includes approximately 16,000 clones, approximately 73% of them seen just once. Sequencing used CD4+ T cells from PBMCs, cultured in vitro. The source of these receptors is a human donor in good health.

In its sample, this clone was seen a few times. This chain joins TRBV30 and TRBJ2-1; 7 bases are a match to TRBD2. Germline-derived CDR1 and CDR2 are GTSNPN and SVGIG (reference sequence). CDR3 length equals 11 residues. V shed 2 bases, J shed 9 bases, and the junction held 1 base outside the gene matches. CDR3 region: CAWSQRGEQFF. DNA for the CDR3: TGTGCCTGGAGTCAGCGGGGTGAGCAGTTCTTC. The full variable domain, in which reference TRBV30 and TRBJ2-1 provide the parts outside the CDR3, is SQTIHQWPATLVQPVGSPLSLECTVEGTSNPNLYWYRQAAGRGLQLLFYSVGIGQISSEVPQNLSASRPQDRQFILSSKKLLLSDSGFYLCAWSQRGEQFFGPGTRLTVL.

The V and J genes are TRBV9 and TRBJ1-1; D remains ambiguous. Deletions cut 0 bases from V and 4 bases from J, with 7 bases between. CDR3 size: 13 residues. Looked up from germline, CDR1 is SGDLS and CDR2 is YYNGEE. The CDR3: CASSVGLITEAFF. CDR3 coding DNA: TGTGCCAGCAGCGTAGGGTTGATCACTGAAGCTTTCTTT.

J is TRBJ2-3 and V is TRBV27; D is perhaps TRBD1 (5 bases). Trimming took 2 bases from V and 9 from J, leaving 9 bases between them. There are 12 residues in the CDR3. In germline, CDR1 is MNHEY, CDR2 SMNVEV (reference sequence). The CDR3 is CASSLRAGTQYF. The CDR3 DNA follows: TGTGCCAGCAGTTTAAGGGCAGGGACGCAGTATTTT.

The V call is TRBV5-4, the J call TRBJ1-4; 8 bases map to TRBD1. V shed 4 bases, J shed 5 bases, and the junction held 4 bases outside the gene matches. Germline lookup yields CDR1 SGHNT and CDR2 YYREEE (reference sequence). This CDR3 has 14 residues. The CDR3 sequence is CASSPTGVNEKLFF. The CDR3 nucleotides read TGTGCCAGCAGCCCGACAGGGGTAAATGAAAAACTGTTTTTT. The whole variable domain, remainder taken from reference TRBV5-4 and TRBJ1-4, is ETGVTQSPTHLIKTRGQQVTLRCSSQSGHNTVSWYQQALGQGPQFIFQYYREEENGRGNFPPRFSGLQFPNYSSELNVNALELDDSALYLCASSPTGVNEKLFFGSGTQLSVL.

There are a few counts of this clone. The chain carries TRBV3-1 (or the pseudogene TRBV3-2) and TRBJ1-1; no clear D. Trimming stripped 4 bases from V and 1 base from J, with 10 bases between. Germline assignment: CDR1 LGHDT and CDR2 YNNKEL (reference sequence). The CDR3 contains 14 residues. As DNA, the CDR3 is TGTGCCAGCAGCCCAGGCAGTGAGAACACTGAAGCTTTCTTT. Protein: CASSPGSENTEAFF.

This clone was counted only a few times. V gene TRBV12-3 or TRBV12-4 combines with J gene TRBJ1-2; no clear D. The length of the CDR3 is 12 residues. V lost 3 bases, J lost 3 bases, and 5 bases lay in between. CDR3 loop: CASSLGHYGYTF. The CDR3 coding sequence is TGTGCCAGCAGTTTGGGTCACTATGGCTACACCTTC.

The rearrangement uses TRBV7-3 and TRBJ2-3, with 9 bases matching TRBD1. Germline V gene lookup returns CDR1 SGHTA and CDR2 FQGTGA. The CDR3 is 15 residues long. J gave up 2 bases and V 2 bases, and 2 bases lay outside the gene matches. The CDR3 DNA sequence: TGTGCCAGCAGCTTAGGGACAGGGACCACAGATACGCAGTATTTT. Translation: CASSLGTGTTDTQYF.

The V gene is TRBV7-9, the J gene TRBJ2-1; TRBD1 or TRBD2 may be the D gene (5 bases each). Germline V lookup: CDR1 SEHNR, CDR2 FQNEAQ (reference sequence). Trimming removed 5 bases at V and 5 bases at J, with 19 bases between. This CDR3 spans 16 amino acids. In DNA form, the CDR3 reads TGTGCCAGCAGCGAAAACTGGGGGTCGGGCCACAATGAGCAGTTCTTC. Amino acid sequence: CASSENWGSGHNEQFF. The entire variable domain, with the rest obtained from reference TRBV7-9 and TRBJ2-1, is as follows: DTGVSQNPRHKITKRGQNVTFRCDPISEHNRLYWYRQTLGQGPEFLTYFQNEAQLEKSRLLSDRFSAERPKGSFSTLEIQRTEQGDSAMYLCASSENWGSGHNEQFFGPGTRLTVL.

This chain connects TRBV6-5 to TRBJ1-2, with a possible D match to TRBD1 (6 bases). V was clipped by 7 bases and J by 2 bases, with 14 bases between them. The germline gives CDR1 MNHEY, CDR2 SVGAGI. This CDR3 has 14 residues. CDR3 sequence: CASIYGQINYGYTF. The CDR3 DNA reads as TGTGCCAGCATATATGGACAGATCAACTATGGCTACACCTTC.

The chain links TRBV11-3 to TRBJ2-2; D remains ambiguous. The length of the CDR3 is 16 residues. Germline assignment: CDR1 SGHNT and CDR2 YENEEA. Trimming cost V 2 bases and J 1 base, with 11 bases left between them. The CDR3 protein is CASSLPSPVNTGELFF. The DNA of the CDR3 is TGTGCCAGCAGCTTACCCAGCCCAGTGAACACCGGGGAGCTGTTTTTT.

J is TRBJ1-1 and V is TRBV7-9; D may be TRBD1 (5 bases). Germline CDR1 is SEHNR and CDR2 is FQNEAQ (reference sequence). V lost 3 bases, J lost 4 bases, and 15 bases lay in between. The CDR3 covers 15 residues. CDR3 nucleotides: TGTGCCAGCAGCTTGTCAGGGACCTCAGGCACTGAAGCTTTCTTT. Translated: CASSLSGTSGTEAFF.

This clone was observed a few times. V gene TRBV7-6 combines with J gene TRBJ2-2; no clear D gene. This CDR3 has 15 amino acids. Germline V lookup: CDR1 SGHVS, CDR2 FNYEAQ. The ends were cut back, 1 base at V and 3 bases at J, with 9 bases in the middle. CDR3 nucleotides: TGTGCCAGCAGCTTAGTTGGCAGCTACACCGGGGAGCTGTTTTTT. It specifies CASSLVGSYTGELFF.

This sequence joins TRBV20-1 and TRBJ2-7; 7 bases align to TRBD2. V lost 3 bases to trimming and J lost 6 bases; unmatched junction nucleotides: 8. Germline values: CDR1 DFQATT, CDR2 SNEGSKA (reference sequence). The CDR3 spans 13 residues. CDR3: CSASKTSRSEQYF. In nucleotides, the CDR3 is TGCAGTGCTAGTAAGACTAGCAGGAGCGAGCAGTACTTC.

The chain employs TRBV5-5 and TRBJ2-7; D possibly corresponds to TRBD2 (5 bases). CDR1 is SGHKS and CDR2 is YYEKEE in the germline V gene (reference sequence). This CDR3 has 14 amino acids. The germline V and J ends were trimmed by 2 bases and 2 bases, with 11 bases remaining between them. CDR3 amino acids: CASSFSVPAYEQYF. The CDR3 DNA follows: TGTGCCAGCAGCTTTAGCGTACCCGCCTACGAGCAGTACTTC.

This clone is categorized as large. J is TRBJ2-7 and V is TRBV5-1; 7 bases fit TRBD2. Germline assignment: CDR1 SGHRS and CDR2 YFSETQ. The CDR3 extends over 14 amino acids. J lost 2 bases, V lost 4 bases, and 6 bases had no gene match. The CDR3 protein is CASSLAVRTYEQYF. CDR3 sequence (DNA): TGCGCCAGCAGCCTAGCGGTTAGGACCTACGAGCAGTACTTC.

This clone was seen just once. The gene calls are TRBV12-2 and TRBJ2-7; the table's D gene call, TRBD2, was not cross checked with the DNA. TRBV12-2 is recorded as a pseudogene. This CDR3 is 15 amino acids long. The CDR3 loop reads CASRLERGAFYEQYF. The DNA for the CDR3 is TGTGCAAGTCGCTTAGAGCGGGGGGCCTTCTACGAGCAGTACTTC.

V is TRBV6-5 and J is TRBJ2-5; 15 bases are a match to TRBD2. V trimming: 2 bases; J trimming: 5 bases; junction bases outside the gene matches: 3. CDR1 and CDR2 from the germline V gene are MNHEY and SVGAGI. The CDR3 length is 16 residues. As DNA, the CDR3 is TGTGCCAGCAGTTACACAGGGACTAGCGGGGGGGAGACCCAGTACTTC. It is translated as CASSYTGTSGGETQYF.

The V and J genes are TRBV7-9 and TRBJ2-7; a weak D match, TRBD2 (6 bases). Trimming shortened V by 6 bases and J by 7 bases, and 19 bases separated the two germline ends. From germline, CDR1 is SEHNR and CDR2 FQNEAQ (reference sequence). CDR3 length: 14 amino acids. The CDR3 spells CASSLWIAEGEQYF. For the CDR3, the DNA is TGTGCCAGCAGTCTCTGGATAGCGGAAGGGGAGCAGTACTTC.

The genes are TRBV2 and TRBJ1-3; D remains ambiguous. Trimming took off 1 base at V and 2 bases at J, with 9 bases between the two ends. Germline-derived CDR1 and CDR2 are SNHLY and FYNNEI. There are 15 residues in the CDR3. The DNA of the CDR3 is TGTGCCAGCAGTGAAGTTGGTAGTGCTGGAAACACCATATATTTT. Protein product: CASSEVGSAGNTIYF.

J is TRBJ2-7 and V is TRBV28; D is tentatively TRBD1 or TRBD2 (5 bases each). Looked up from germline, CDR1 is MDHEN and CDR2 is SYDVKM. The V end lost 5 bases, the J end lost 9 bases, and 14 bases lay between the germline ends. CDR3 length: 12 residues. Written as DNA, the CDR3 is TGTGCCAGCAGTACGTATGGGACCGGGCAGTACTTC. As protein: CASSTYGTGQYF.

This clone was detected once. The J gene is TRBJ2-1, the V gene TRBV27; 11 bases line up with TRBD2. Germline V gene sequence: CDR1 MNHEY, CDR2 SMNVEV (reference sequence). The CDR3 has 15 amino acids. The ends lost 5 bases at V and 7 bases at J; junction bases unmatched: 7. The CDR3: CASSLGASGRNEQFF. The CDR3 DNA reads TGTGCCAGCAGTCTCGGGGCTAGCGGGAGGAATGAGCAGTTCTTC.

This clone occurred a few times. V is TRBV5-1 and J is TRBJ1-5; D is perhaps TRBD1 (5 bases). The CDR3 loop spans 15 amino acids. V was pared by 5 bases and J by 0 bases, with 12 bases between. CDR1 is SGHRS, CDR2 YFSETQ, per germline. CDR3 in DNA: TGCGCCAGCAGGCCGACAGAGTATAGCAATCAGCCCCAGCATTTT. As protein: CASRPTEYSNQPQHF. The whole variable domain, filled in from reference TRBV5-1 and TRBJ1-5, reads KAGVTQTPRYLIKTRGQQVTLSCSPISGHRSVSWYQQTPGQGLQFLFEYFSETQRNKGNFPGRFSGRQFSNSRSEMNVSTLELGDSALYLCASRPTEYSNQPQHFGDGTRLSIL.

This clone was found a few times. The V and J genes are TRBV30 and TRBJ1-6, with a tentative D call TRBD1 (6 bases). Germline V gene data show CDR1 as GTSNPN and CDR2 as SVGIG (reference sequence). Trimming took 5 bases from V and 0 from J, leaving 17 bases between them. The CDR3 loop spans 17 amino acids. The CDR3: CAWAFAGTYSYNSPLHF. The CDR3 region has the DNA TGTGCCTGGGCGTTCGCCGGGACATACTCCTATAATTCACCCCTCCACTTT.

The sample holds a few counts of this clone. This chain connects TRBV7-3 to TRBJ2-7; D unclear. Trimming shortened V by 5 bases and J by 6 bases, and 14 bases separated the two germline ends. The germline CDR1 and CDR2 sequences are SGHTA and FQGTGA. The CDR3 consists of 13 residues. Here the CDR3 DNA reads TGTGCCAGCAGCCCCGTACGGGCGGCCGAGCAGTACTTC. The encoded protein is CASSPVRAAEQYF. Combining the CDR3 with reference TRBV7-3 and TRBJ2-7 gives the whole variable domain GAGVSQTPSNKVTEKGKYVELRCDPISGHTALYWYRQSLGQGPEFLIYFQGTGAADDSGLPNDRFFAVRPEGSVSTLKIQRTERGDSAVYLCASSPVRAAEQYFGPGTRLTVT.

In this sample, this clone turned up a few times. The V call is TRBV19, the J call TRBJ2-2, with D perhaps TRBD2 (5 bases). Trimming took 5 bases from V and 3 from J, leaving 13 bases between them. CDR1 is LNHDA and CDR2 is SQIVND in the germline V gene (reference sequence). The CDR3 loop spans 15 amino acids. DNA for the CDR3: TGTGCCAGTAGTGGGAGAAACCCCGACACCGGGGAGCTGTTTTTT. Translation gives CASSGRNPDTGELFF.

The chain recombines TRBV19 with TRBJ2-1, with D possibly TRBD2 on 7 matching bases. Trimming removed 4 bases at V and 5 bases at J, with 18 bases between. Germline V lookup: CDR1 LNHDA, CDR2 SQIVND (reference sequence). This CDR3 is 16 amino acids long. The CDR3 DNA follows: TGTGCCAGTAGTAGTCGAGGGGGGGCTGAACACAATGAGCAGTTCTTC. Translating gives CASSSRGGAEHNEQFF.

This clone was found a few times. The chain links TRBV7-9 to TRBJ1-2; 7 bases map to TRBD1. This CDR3 is 14 amino acids long. V lost 3 bases, J lost 4 bases, and 5 bases stayed unmatched. CDR1 SEHNR and CDR2 FQNEAQ come from the germline V gene (reference sequence). The CDR3 DNA follows: TGTGCCAGCAGCTTCCGGGGACAGCCCTATGGCTACACCTTC. Translating gives CASSFRGQPYGYTF.

The chain uses TRBV18 and TRBJ1-3, with unresolved D. Trimming shortened V by 3 bases and J by 4 bases, and 10 bases separated the two germline ends. This CDR3 comprises 14 residues. In germline, CDR1 is KGHSH, CDR2 LQKENI. The CDR3 spells CASSPPGYGNTIYF. The DNA of the CDR3 is TGTGCCAGCTCACCGCCGGGTTACGGAAACACCATATATTTT.

This sequence joins TRBV6-2 or TRBV6-3 and TRBJ2-3; no reliable D call. Per the germline V gene, CDR1 is MNHEY and CDR2 is SVGEGT. V was trimmed by 6 bases and J by 4 bases, leaving 11 bases between them. This CDR3 spans 13 amino acids. The CDR3 bases are TGTGCCAGCAGCCCTATGAGGCCAGATACGCAGTATTTT. This encodes CASSPMRPDTQYF.

The J gene is TRBJ1-1, the V gene TRBV2, with 8 bases that match TRBD1. This CDR3 is 15 amino acids long. The V segment lost 3 bases and the J segment 4 bases; nucleotides outside the gene matches: 7. Germline assignment: CDR1 SNHLY and CDR2 FYNNEI. CDR3 amino acids: CASSESSGGFTEAFF. DNA of the CDR3: TGTGCCAGCAGTGAGAGTTCAGGGGGCTTCACTGAAGCTTTCTTT.